The 5 T cell receptor beta chains listed next were all sequenced from one sample in a study of cytomegalovirus exposure and HLA in healthy donors. Sequenced by immunoSEQ multiplex PCR; TCRdb stores in-frame clones only, minus some. The sample lists hundreds of thousands of clones; around 85% were seen once. What was sequenced was PBMCs. These receptors originate from a woman aged 30 to 39 in good health and CMV-seropositive.

The V call is TRBV5-1, the J call TRBJ1-5; tentative D call: TRBD1 (6 bases). Germline assignment: CDR1 SGHRS and CDR2 YFSETQ. The V end lost 3 bases, the J end lost 5 bases, and 12 bases lay between the germline ends. The CDR3 extends over 14 amino acids. The CDR3 sequence is CASSSGQLDQPQHF. DNA of the CDR3: TGCGCCAGCAGCTCCGGACAGTTAGATCAGCCCCAGCATTTT.

V and J are TRBV5-8 and TRBJ2-3; the match to TRBD2 covers 12 bases. The CDR3 is 16 residues long. The V segment lost 4 bases and the J segment 5 bases; nucleotides outside the gene matches: 8. Germline CDR1 SGHTS, CDR2 YDEGEE. CDR3 sequence reads: CASSGASGRALDTQYF. Written as DNA, the CDR3 is TGTGCCAGCAGCGGGGCTAGCGGGAGGGCCCTAGATACGCAGTATTTT.

The CDR3 nucleotides are TGTGCCTGGAGTGGAGGGGGCGAGGATCAGCCCCAGCATTTT. It encodes CAWSGGGEDQPQHF. The chain has TRBV30 and TRBJ1-5, with 7 bases identical to TRBD1. Germline CDR1 GTSNPN, CDR2 SVGIG (reference sequence). The CDR3 has 14 amino acids. Trimming took 1 base from V and 5 from J; bases not matched to a gene: 5. Full variable domain (remainder filled in from reference TRBV30 and TRBJ1-5): SQTIHQWPATLVQPVGSPLSLECTVEGTSNPNLYWYRQAAGRGLQLLFYSVGIGQISSEVPQNLSASRPQDRQFILSSKKLLLSDSGFYLCAWSGGGEDQPQHFGDGTRLSIL.

This clone was seen only once. This chain connects TRBV6-1 to TRBJ2-6; D remains ambiguous. The V gene lost 4 bases and the J gene lost 0 bases, with 10 bases spanning the gap. Germline V lookup: CDR1 MNHNS, CDR2 SASEGT. This CDR3 comprises 16 residues. The CDR3 DNA follows: TGTGCCAGCAGTGGAACCTTCGGCTCTGGGGCCAACGTCCTGACTTTC. Translating gives CASSGTFGSGANVLTF.

The chain employs TRBV18 and TRBJ2-1; D is ambiguous. Germline CDR1 reads KGHSH; CDR2 reads LQKENI. Trimming removed 0 bases from V and 6 bases from J, with 12 bases in between. The CDR3 is 15 amino acids. The CDR3 sequence: CASSPPYDRVNEQFF. In DNA, the CDR3 is TGTGCCAGCTCACCACCGTATGATCGGGTCAATGAGCAGTTCTTC.